Below are 26 T cell receptor beta chains sequenced from a single sample in a study of cytomegalovirus exposure and HLA in healthy donors. Primers for the PCR totalled 60 Vbeta and 13 Jbeta. Sequencing used immunoSEQ multiplex PCR; TCRdb keeps in-frame clones, though not all of them. Of around 160,000 clones listed, over 60% are singletons. Sequenced: PBMCs. These receptors came from a woman younger than 35 in good health and CMV-seronegative.

This chain uses TRBV4-2 with TRBJ1-1; D is ambiguous. Germline V lookup: CDR1 LGHNA, CDR2 YNFKEQ. The CDR3 spans 14 residues. Trimming removed 1 base at V and 1 base at J, with 7 bases between. The CDR3 nucleotides read TGTGCCAGCAGCCAAGCCGACAAGAACACTGAAGCTTTCTTT. As protein: CASSQADKNTEAFF.

The V and J genes are TRBV7-2 and TRBJ2-3, with a possible D match to TRBD1 (5 bases). The CDR3 runs 15 residues. Per germline, CDR1 SGHTA and CDR2 FQGNSA. Trimming removed 8 bases at V and 6 bases at J, with 21 bases between. CDR3 in DNA: TGTGCCAGCGGCAGGGTATGGGCAGTTGCGGATACGCAGTATTTT. This translates into CASGRVWAVADTQYF.

This chain uses TRBV4-1 with TRBJ2-7; D possibly corresponds to TRBD2 (6 bases). Trimming removed 4 bases from V and 2 bases from J, with 18 bases in between. The CDR3 loop spans 16 amino acids. CDR1 and CDR2 (germline): MGHRA, YSYEKL. CDR3 in DNA: TGCGCCAGCAGCCCAGGGACGGGGGATTTAACCTACGAGCAGTACTTC. As protein: CASSPGTGDLTYEQYF.

This clone was seen just once. The chain employs TRBV5-8 and TRBJ1-2; perhaps TRBD1 as D (5 bases). Germline lookup yields CDR1 SGHTS and CDR2 YDEGEE. The ends were cut back, 2 bases at V and 10 bases at J, with 12 bases in the middle. The CDR3 contains 12 residues. CDR3 DNA: TGTGCCAGCAGCTTATGGCGGGGGTCCTACACCTTC. Protein: CASSLWRGSYTF.

The chain has TRBV7-2 and TRBJ2-2; D not certain. This CDR3 has 14 residues. Germline V lookup: CDR1 SGHTA, CDR2 FQGNSA. The V gene lost 1 base and the J gene lost 4 bases, with 7 bases spanning the gap. The CDR3 DNA reads TGTGCCAGCAGCTTAGACGGTTTCACCGGGGAGCTGTTTTTT. This translates into CASSLDGFTGELFF.

The V and J genes are TRBV10-3 and TRBJ1-4; perhaps TRBD1 as D (6 bases). The V end lost 6 bases, the J end lost 8 bases, and 16 bases lay between the germline ends. This CDR3 spans 14 amino acids. The germline gives CDR1 ENHRY, CDR2 SYGVKD. The CDR3 protein is CAISPGQSSEKLFF. The DNA of the CDR3 is TGTGCCATCAGCCCGGGACAATCAAGCGAAAAACTGTTTTTT.

The chain carries TRBV6-1 and TRBJ2-6, with 7 bases that match TRBD2. The CDR3 loop spans 15 amino acids. Germline V gives CDR1 MNHNS, CDR2 SASEGT. The V gene end was trimmed by 7 bases and the J gene end by 4 bases; junction bases not matched to a gene: 7. The CDR3 region is CASTTGGAGANVLTF. CDR3 nucleotides: TGTGCCAGCACAACGGGGGGTGCAGGGGCCAACGTCCTGACTTTC.

CDR3 nucleotides: TGTGCCAGCAGTTTCGGGGCAACTAATGAAAAACTGTTTTTT. Its protein product is CASSFGATNEKLFF. V is TRBV28 and J is TRBJ1-4; D remains unclear. The CDR3 consists of 14 residues. The germline V and J ends were trimmed by 3 bases and 0 bases, with 5 bases remaining between them. Germline CDR1 and CDR2: MDHEN and SYDVKM.

The chain has TRBV7-8 and TRBJ1-1, with D hard to call. Trimming shortened V by 5 bases and J by 3 bases, and 7 bases separated the two germline ends. Germline CDR1 is SGHVS and CDR2 is FQNEAQ. The CDR3 spans 12 residues. The CDR3 DNA reads TGTGCCAGCAGCCCCCGAGACACTGAAGCTTTCTTT. Amino acids: CASSPRDTEAFF.

V usage is TRBV7-2 and J usage is TRBJ2-5, with 9 positions matching TRBD2. V shed 5 bases, J shed 1 base, and the junction held 5 bases outside the gene matches. The germline V gene has CDR1 SGHTA and CDR2 FQGNSA. This CDR3 region has 15 residues. CDR3 nucleotide sequence: TGTGCCAGCAGCACCCTAGCGGGGCTCCAAGAGACCCAGTACTTC. Its protein product is CASSTLAGLQETQYF. The full variable domain, rest sourced from reference TRBV7-2 and TRBJ2-5, is GAGVSQSPSNKVTEKGKDVELRCDPISGHTALYWYRQSLGQGLEFLIYFQGNSAPDKSGLPSDRFSAERTGGSVSTLTIQRTQQEDSAVYLCASSTLAGLQETQYFGPGTRLLVL.

This clone was observed a few times. This chain joins TRBV9 and TRBJ1-2; D gene unclear. This CDR3 is built from 15 residues. CDR1 and CDR2 (germline): SGDLS, YYNGEE. V lost 0 bases, J lost 1 base, and 10 bases lay in between. The CDR3 DNA reads as TGTGCCAGCAGCGTAGACTTCGGAGATAACTATGGCTACACCTTC. Residues: CASSVDFGDNYGYTF.

The CDR3 loop is CASRGVKKLFF. CDR3 DNA: TGTGCCAGCAGAGGAGTGAAAAAACTGTTTTTT. V is TRBV25-1 and J is TRBJ1-4; D is unresolved. This CDR3 has 11 residues. The ends were cut back, 6 bases at V and 9 bases at J, with 8 bases in the middle. Looked up from germline, CDR1 is MGHDK and CDR2 is SYGVNS.

This rearrangement joins TRBV7-9 to TRBJ1-2; D remains ambiguous. CDR3 length: 13 amino acids. The germline V gene has CDR1 SEHNR and CDR2 FQNEAQ (reference sequence). As DNA, the CDR3 is TGTTCCGGCGGGGATGACCGAGACTATGGCTACACCTTC. Translated: CSGGDDRDYGYTF.

The rearrangement links TRBV28 to TRBJ1-1; D perhaps matches TRBD1 (5 bases). The V gene lost 6 bases and the J gene lost 5 bases, with 22 bases spanning the gap. This CDR3 contains 16 residues. CDR1 is MDHEN and CDR2 is SYDVKM in the germline V gene. The CDR3, as DNA: TGTGCCAGCAGCATTGACGTAGCACCCGGGGGGACTGAAGCTTTCTTT. Protein sequence: CASSIDVAPGGTEAFF.

This clone appeared a few times. The V gene is TRBV27, the J gene TRBJ1-1, with D perhaps matching TRBD1 (5 bases). Trimming left V 8 bases short and J 0 bases short, with 13 bases between. The CDR3 contains 14 residues. CDR1 is MNHEY, CDR2 SMNVEV, per germline (reference sequence). DNA of the CDR3: TGTGCCAGCGCGTACGGGGGGATGAACACTGAAGCTTTCTTT. Amino acid sequence: CASAYGGMNTEAFF.

The genes are TRBV11-2 and TRBJ2-2; D might be TRBD2 (5 bases). Per the germline V gene, CDR1 is SGHAT and CDR2 is FQNNGV. There are 13 residues in the CDR3. The ends were cut back, 1 base at V and 6 bases at J, with 6 bases in the middle. DNA for the CDR3: TGTGCCAGCAGCTTAGTGCGGGCCGGGGAGCTGTTTTTT. Translated: CASSLVRAGELFF.

This rearrangement joins TRBV28 to TRBJ2-7; 7 nucleotides agree with TRBD1. This CDR3 has 14 residues. After removal of 7 bases from V and 5 bases from J, the junction contained 11 bases not matched to a gene. Germline assignment: CDR1 MDHEN and CDR2 SYDVKM. The CDR3 DNA reads as TGTGCCAGCATTTCCCTTCCGGGGACAGACGAGCAGTACTTC. Protein sequence: CASISLPGTDEQYF.

The chain recombines TRBV5-6 with TRBJ2-1; no firm D call. V gave up 1 base and J gave up 3 bases, with 8 bases separating them. Germline V gives CDR1 SGHDT, CDR2 YYEEEE. CDR3 length equals 14 residues. In DNA, the CDR3 is TGTGCCAGCAGCTTGTTAATTATCTACAATGAGCAGTTCTTC. This encodes CASSLLIIYNEQFF. The entire variable domain, with the rest obtained from reference TRBV5-6 and TRBJ2-1, is as follows: DAGVTQSPTHLIKTRGQQVTLRCSPKSGHDTVSWYQQALGQGPQFIFQYYEEEERQRGNFPDRFSGHQFPNYSSELNVNALLLGDSALYLCASSLLIIYNEQFFGPGTRLTVL.

This clone was picked up one time. The V call is TRBV30, the J call TRBJ1-2, with 7 bases identical to TRBD1. The CDR3 spans 14 residues. V was pared by 2 bases and J by 8 bases, with 11 bases of the junction left unmatched. Per the germline V gene, CDR1 is GTSNPN and CDR2 is SVGIG (reference sequence). The CDR3 region has the DNA TGTGCCTGGAGTCGACAGGGAAGGGGCCTAGGCTACACCTTC. This encodes CAWSRQGRGLGYTF.

To note about this clone: Germline is not matched at one junction end, which may reflect a read error. The rearrangement joins TRBV7-9 to TRBJ1-3; D unresolved. CDR1 is SEHNR and CDR2 is FQNEAQ in the germline V gene (reference sequence). The CDR3 consists of 16 residues. Here the CDR3 reads CSSSPNLRQAGNTIYF. The CDR3, as DNA: TGTTCCAGCAGCCCAAACCTGAGGCAAGCTGGAAACACCATATATTTT.

The chain uses TRBV6-5 and TRBJ1-1, with 8 nucleotides matching TRBD1. V shed 4 bases, J shed 4 bases, and the junction held 11 bases outside the gene matches. The germline V gene encodes CDR1 MNHEY and CDR2 SVGAGI. The CDR3 consists of 16 residues. The CDR3, as DNA: TGTGCCAGCAGTTTAACTTTTATGGGGACAGGCACTGAAGCTTTCTTT. It yields the protein CASSLTFMGTGTEAFF.

The CDR3 reads CASSWARGTGNTIYF. The CDR3 DNA reads as TGTGCCAGCAGCTGGGCCAGGGGGACTGGAAACACCATATATTTT. The V gene is TRBV11-2, the J gene TRBJ1-3; 7 bases match TRBD1. Trimming at V came to 4 bases and at J to 2 bases, leaving 5 bases not matched to a gene. CDR3 length: 15 amino acids. Germline assignment: CDR1 SGHAT and CDR2 FQNNGV.

This chain uses TRBV28 with TRBJ1-2, with no clear D. V was shortened by 10 bases and J by 4 bases, with 13 bases between the two germline ends. The germline V gene has CDR1 MDHEN and CDR2 SYDVKM. CDR3 length: 12 residues. CDR3 protein: CATALSGYGYTF. The CDR3 DNA reads as TGTGCCACCGCGTTAAGCGGCTATGGCTACACCTTC.

This chain connects TRBV29-1 to TRBJ1-1; D perhaps matches TRBD1 (5 bases). The CDR3 consists of 11 residues. Germline CDR1 and CDR2: SQVTM and ANQGSEA. Trimming shortened V by 6 bases and J by 4 bases, and 9 bases separated the two germline ends. CDR3 sequence (DNA): TGCAGCGTCCGGAGGGGCACTGAAGCTTTCTTT. This codes for CSVRRGTEAFF.

The chain uses TRBV7-2 and TRBJ1-1; maybe TRBD1 (5 bases). The CDR3 contains 14 residues. V shed 5 bases and J shed 4 bases, with 14 bases lying between them. Germline V gene data show CDR1 as SGHTA and CDR2 as FQGNSA. The CDR3 is CASSHLQVGTEAFF. The CDR3 nucleotides are TGTGCCAGCAGCCATTTACAGGTGGGCACTGAAGCTTTCTTT.

The CDR3 region has the DNA TGCGCCAGCAGCCAGGAACAGGTGGGGGCGACCGGGGAGCTGTTTTTT. Its protein product is CASSQEQVGATGELFF. This sequence joins TRBV5-1 and TRBJ2-2; D perhaps matches TRBD1 (6 bases). Germline V gene lookup returns CDR1 SGHRS and CDR2 YFSETQ. This CDR3 is built from 16 residues. V gave up 4 bases and J gave up 5 bases, with 18 bases separating them.